The source of this T cell receptor (beta chain) is a study of shared clonotypes between healthy human individuals. Generated by immunoSEQ multiplex PCR, the TCRdb table keeps only in-frame clones and is missing some. The data contain some 500,000 clones, about 96% of them singletons. Per the germline V gene, CDR1 is KGHSH and CDR2 is LQKENI. The CDR3 contains 14 residues. Trimming left V 6 bases short and J 7 bases short, with 16 bases between. The donors were all Caucasian adults (living in Nashville, Tennessee). A word on this clone: Its antigen remains unidentified.

Findings and limits, study-wide: Estimated richness was generally greater in naive than memory subsets. When compared with the clonotypes that were shared by all four sorted-subset donors, the non-shared clonotypes turned out to have lower generation probabilities. Only a few donors were included, so the genetic and exposure-history diversity represented was limited.

The J gene is TRBJ2-1, the V gene TRBV18; D is unresolved. This receptor was identified in a woman in her thirties in good health. The sample taken for sequencing was naive CD4+ T cells sorted from blood. Subset given: CD45RA+ positively selected. CDR3 coding DNA: TGTGCCAGCTCTCCCACCGAAGGGCTGAATGAGCAGTTCTTC. This encodes CASSPTEGLNEQFF.